The rows below give T cell receptor beta chains drawn from one sample of a study of shared clonotypes between healthy human individuals. TCRdb keeps only in-frame clones here, not all; method: immunoSEQ multiplex PCR. The sample lists about 2,500,000 clones, roughly 92% seen once, with 0.11% to 0.15% in the top ten. Source material: naive CD4+ T cells sorted from blood. The receptors were gathered from a man aged 18 to 30 in good health. Both conserved end residues are part of each CDR3. The D gene is left open where the match is weak. Where a row states a size, it is once, few, many or the class of an expanded clone; other rows omit it.

TRBV18,TRBJ2-3,.,.,CASSPPSKGTDTQYF,TGTGCCAGCTCCCCTCCGAGTAAGGGCACAGATACGCAGTATTTT
TRBV6-1,TRBJ1-4,.,.,CASSASPSPGALDKLFF,TGTGCCAGCAGTGCCTCCCCCTCCCCAGGGGCTCTAGACAAACTGTTTTTT
TRBV15,TRBJ2-7,once,.,CATSRDALYEQYF,TGTGCCACCAGCAGAGATGCCCTCTACGAGCAGTACTTC
TRBV7-2,TRBJ2-7,.,.,CASSFSNLALEQYF,TGTGCCAGCAGCTTTAGTAATTTAGCCCTCGAGCAGTACTTC
TRBV7-2,TRBJ2-1,.,.,CASSSLRGNEQFF,TGTGCCAGCAGCTCCTTGAGGGGAAATGAGCAGTTCTTC
TRBV6-5,TRBJ2-2,once,TRBD1,CASSGTGGTGELFF,TGTGCCAGCAGCGGGACAGGGGGCACCGGGGAGCTGTTTTTT
TRBV2,TRBJ2-1,.,.,CASSASLGHYNEQFF,TGTGCCAGCAGTGCTTCGCTTGGACATTACAATGAGCAGTTCTTC
TRBV6-6,TRBJ2-3,.,TRBD2,CASSYGGSGTDTQYF,TGTGCCAGCAGTTATGGCGGGAGTGGAACAGATACGCAGTATTTT
TRBV9,TRBJ2-3,.,TRBD2,CASSPLTSGSNTDTQYF,TGTGCCAGCAGCCCCTTGACTAGCGGGAGCAACACAGATACGCAGTATTTT
TRBV6-6,TRBJ2-7,.,TRBD2,CASRSSGYYEQYF,TGTGCCAGCAGGTCTAGCGGGTACTACGAGCAGTACTTC
TRBV7-2,TRBJ1-2,.,TRBD1,CASSQQGFYGYTF,TGTGCCAGCAGCCAACAGGGGTTCTATGGCTACACCTTC
TRBV1,TRBJ2-5,.,.,CTSSQGLYQETQYF,TGCACCAGCAGCCAAGGACTGTACCAAGAGACCCAGTACTTC
TRBV30,TRBJ1-5,.,.,CAWSPRGPRNQPQHF,TGTGCCTGGAGCCCCCGGGGGCCTCGCAATCAGCCCCAGCATTTT
TRBV6-1,TRBJ2-6,once,.,CASSEAGVSGANVLTF,TGTGCCAGCAGTGAAGCGGGAGTCTCTGGGGCCAACGTCCTGACTTTC
TRBV7-2,TRBJ2-5,.,.,CASKSGRVQETQYF,TGTGCCTCTAAATCTGGCAGGGTCCAAGAGACCCAGTACTTC
TRBV30,TRBJ1-1,.,.,CAWSVPLNTEAFF,TGTGCCTGGAGTGTGCCCCTTAACACTGAAGCTTTCTTT
TRBV9,TRBJ1-3,.,.,CASRPVGPGNTIYF,TGTGCCAGCAGGCCGGTGGGACCTGGAAACACCATATATTTT
TRBV5-1,TRBJ1-6,.,TRBD1,CASSLVGTVNSPLHF,TGCGCCAGCAGCTTGGTAGGGACAGTAAATTCACCCCTCCACTTT
TRBV6-5,TRBJ1-5,once,.,CASSYSRGRAQHF,TGTGCCAGCAGTTACTCGCGGGGGAGGGCCCAGCATTTT
TRBV5-1,TRBJ1-4,.,.,CASRRWMGEGGEKLFF,TGCGCCAGCAGGCGTTGGATGGGGGAAGGAGGTGAAAAACTGTTTTTT
TRBV18,TRBJ1-1,.,.,CASSPRFGGPNTEAFF,TGTGCCAGCTCACCCAGGTTTGGAGGACCGAACACTGAAGCTTTCTTT
TRBV30,TRBJ2-1,.,.,CAWSVAVGEQFF,TGTGCCTGGAGTGTAGCCGTAGGTGAGCAGTTCTTC
TRBV18,TRBJ2-1,.,.,CASSPPVNEQFF,TGTGCCAGCTCACCACCTGTCAATGAGCAGTTCTTC
TRBV7-9,TRBJ2-1,.,TRBD2,CALFSGDSYNEQFF,TGTGCCCTCTTTAGCGGGGATTCCTACAATGAGCAGTTCTTC
TRBV5-1,TRBJ2-2,.,.,CATRGSDTGELFF,TGCGCCACCCGGGGATCGGACACCGGGGAGCTGTTTTTT
TRBV2,TRBJ2-5,.,.,CASSETGIETQYF,TGTGCCAGCAGTGAAACAGGGATTGAGACCCAGTACTTC
TRBV6-5,TRBJ2-3,.,TRBD1,CASSYGQGADTQYF,TGTGCCAGCAGTTACGGGCAGGGGGCAGATACGCAGTATTTT
TRBV19,TRBJ2-2,.,.,CASSRASNTGELFF,TGTGCCAGTAGCCGGGCTTCGAACACCGGGGAGCTGTTTTTT
TRBV4-1,TRBJ2-5,.,.,CASSLIGLVAETQYF,TGCGCCAGCAGCCTGATCGGGCTAGTCGCGGAGACCCAGTACTTC
TRBV27,TRBJ2-4,.,.,CASADRGHAKNIQYF,TGTGCCAGCGCAGACCGGGGCCACGCCAAAAACATTCAGTACTTC
TRBV27,TRBJ2-7,.,.,CASRLTRDRTTYEQYF,TGTGCCAGCAGACTAACCCGGGACCGAACTACCTACGAGCAGTACTTC
TRBV15,TRBJ2-7,.,.,CATSRGPTYEQYF,TGTGCCACCAGCAGAGGACCGACCTACGAGCAGTACTTC
TRBV2,TRBJ2-7,.,.,CASSFGEWYEQYF,TGTGCCAGCAGTTTCGGGGAATGGTACGAGCAGTACTTC
TRBV9,TRBJ2-3,.,TRBD1,CASSFSGTGASVTQYF,TGTGCCAGCAGCTTTTCCGGGACAGGGGCGTCTGTTACGCAGTATTTT
TRBV7-8,TRBJ2-1,.,TRBD2,CASSRSGTSKYNEQFF,TGTGCCAGCAGCCGGTCCGGGACTAGCAAATACAATGAGCAGTTCTTC
TRBV27,TRBJ2-7,.,.,CASRLSSSSEQYF,TGTGCCAGCAGACTTAGCAGTTCAAGCGAGCAGTACTTC
TRBV6-1,TRBJ2-7,.,.,CASSELGVYEQYF,TGTGCCAGCAGTGAATTGGGGGTCTACGAGCAGTACTTC
TRBV19,TRBJ1-5,.,.,CASSIKIRGGNQPQHF,TGTGCCAGTAGTATCAAGATAAGGGGGGGGAATCAGCCCCAGCATTTT
TRBV28,TRBJ1-5,.,.,CASLQGFNQPQHF,TGTGCCAGTCTACAGGGATTCAATCAGCCCCAGCATTTT
TRBV18,TRBJ1-5,.,TRBD1,CASSPDRGGNQPQHF,TGTGCCAGCTCCCCCGACAGGGGGGGGAATCAGCCCCAGCATTTT
TRBV30,TRBJ2-7,.,TRBD2,CAGWTGVAGTAGNEQYF,TGTGCCGGGTGGACCGGGGTAGCGGGGACGGCAGGCAACGAGCAGTACTTC
TRBV19,TRBJ2-1,.,TRBD2,CASSSGLAPNEQFF,TGTGCCAGTAGTTCTGGACTAGCCCCCAATGAGCAGTTCTTC
TRBV2,TRBJ2-1,.,.,CASGPGLIHNEQFF,TGTGCCAGCGGACCGGGACTGATTCACAATGAGCAGTTCTTC